These 32 T cell receptor beta chains were sequenced from one sample in a study of cytomegalovirus exposure and HLA in healthy donors. Use of 60 Vbeta and 13 Jbeta primers characterized the PCR. The protocol was immunoSEQ multiplex PCR, while the TCRdb copy is restricted to in-frame clones and leaves out a portion. The repertoire has 180,000 or so clones, 75% to 80% of them found once; the top ten carry roughly 5.8%. Material for sequencing was PBMCs. These receptors all come from a man in his forties in good health and CMV-seropositive.

V gene TRBV5-4 combines with J gene TRBJ2-7; TRBD2 aligns across 13 bases. The V gene's germline CDR1 is SGHNT and CDR2 YYREEE (reference sequence). This CDR3 spans 18 amino acids. Losses at the gene ends were 4 bases for V and 3 bases for J; bases not matched to a gene: 13. For the CDR3, the DNA is TGTGCCAGCAGCCCCGGTTCGGGACTAGCGGGACCTGGCTACGAGCAGTACTTC. Protein: CASSPGSGLAGPGYEQYF.

J is TRBJ1-1 and V is TRBV4-2; TRBD1 aligns across 7 bases. Germline lookup yields CDR1 LGHNA and CDR2 YNFKEQ. There are 16 residues in the CDR3. With 0 bases clipped from V and 1 base from J, the junction kept 5 bases outside the gene matches. The chain's CDR3 is CASSQDFRTGNTEAFF. CDR3 bases: TGTGCCAGCAGCCAAGATTTTCGGACAGGGAACACTGAAGCTTTCTTT.

CDR3 bases: TGTGCCAGCAGCTTTTTCTCTAGCGGGAGTGGATCCTACAATGAGCAGTTCTTC. Amino acids: CASSFFSSGSGSYNEQFF. This chain links TRBV7-6 with TRBJ2-1; TRBD2 matches at 10 bases. This CDR3 has 18 amino acids. Unmatched junction bases numbered 9, after V lost 3 bases and J lost 1 base. Per germline, CDR1 SGHVS and CDR2 FNYEAQ.

This chain joins TRBV5-1 and TRBJ1-2, with unresolved D. The V end lost 0 bases, the J end lost 3 bases, and 15 bases lay between the germline ends. The germline CDR1 and CDR2 sequences are SGHRS and YFSETQ. The CDR3 extends over 16 amino acids. The CDR3 nucleotides read TGCGCCAGCAGCTTGGGGTTTATGGGGAGTGACTATGGCTACACCTTC. Encoded protein: CASSLGFMGSDYGYTF.

The chain couples TRBV19 to TRBJ1-2; TRBD1 aligns across 7 bases. There are 15 residues in the CDR3. CDR1 and CDR2 from the germline V gene are LNHDA and SQIVND (reference sequence). The trim removed 5 bases at V and 6 bases at J, leaving 12 bases unmatched. CDR3 nucleotide sequence: TGTGCCAGTAGTCGACACAGGGGCGAGCTTAATGGCTACACCTTC. Amino acids: CASSRHRGELNGYTF.

The rearrangement uses TRBV5-1 and TRBJ1-1; D gene uncertain. This CDR3 region has 14 residues. Trimming shortened V by 1 base and J by 3 bases, and 10 bases separated the two germline ends. CDR1 is SGHRS, CDR2 YFSETQ, per germline. DNA for the CDR3: TGCGCCAGCAGCTTGATGCTGCAGGACACTGAAGCTTTCTTT. Translating it yields CASSLMLQDTEAFF.

The CDR3 DNA is TGCGCCAGCAGCCCCTCGGGACAGGGTGAGTACGAGCAGTACTTC. It translates to CASSPSGQGEYEQYF. The chain employs TRBV4-1 and TRBJ2-7, with TRBD1 identical over 9 bases. The CDR3 consists of 15 residues. Trimming removed 4 bases from V and 4 bases from J; junction bases left unmatched: 8. Germline assignment: CDR1 MGHRA and CDR2 YSYEKL.

The sample holds a few counts of this clone. The rearrangement uses TRBV4-1 and TRBJ1-1; D not resolved. Germline lookup yields CDR1 MGHRA and CDR2 YSYEKL. The V gene lost 4 bases and the J gene lost 1 base, with 13 bases spanning the gap. The CDR3 extends over 15 amino acids. In DNA form, the CDR3 reads TGCGCCAGCAGCCCCGACGGAGGTGGGAACACTGAAGCTTTCTTT. Translating it yields CASSPDGGGNTEAFF.

The chain recombines TRBV30 with TRBJ2-3; D not resolved. V was trimmed by 0 bases and J by 2 bases, leaving 9 bases between them. CDR3 length: 14 amino acids. Germline CDR1 GTSNPN, CDR2 SVGIG (reference sequence). The CDR3 loop reads CAWSVNEITDTQYF. DNA for the CDR3: TGTGCCTGGAGTGTAAACGAGATCACAGATACGCAGTATTTT.

The rearrangement joins TRBV7-8 to TRBJ1-5; 7 bases are a match to TRBD1. CDR1 is SGHVS and CDR2 is FQNEAQ in the germline V gene. The CDR3 has 13 residues. Germline trimming cut 5 bases from V and 6 bases from J; bases unmatched to any gene: 4. CDR3 coding DNA: TGTGCCAGCAGCCAGACAGGGCGTCAGCCCCAGCATTTT. Translated, it gives CASSQTGRQPQHF. The entire variable domain, with the rest obtained from reference TRBV7-8 and TRBJ1-5, is as follows: GAGVSQSPRYKVAKRGQDVALRCDPISGHVSLFWYQQALGQGPEFLTYFQNEAQLDKSGLPSDRFFAERPEGSVSTLKIQRTQQEDSAVYLCASSQTGRQPQHFGDGTRLSIL.

The rearrangement uses TRBV27 and TRBJ2-1, with a weak D call TRBD2 (5 bases). In germline, CDR1 is MNHEY, CDR2 SMNVEV (reference sequence). This CDR3 has 13 amino acids. With 2 bases removed from V and 8 bases from J, the gap between germline ends came to 10 bases. The CDR3 reads CASSLSRRDEQFF. CDR3 DNA: TGTGCCAGCAGTTTAAGTCGGCGGGATGAGCAGTTCTTC.

The CDR3, as DNA: TGTGCCAGCAGCGGACTGGGGACAGGGGTTATCACCGGGGAGCTGTTTTTT. It yields the protein CASSGLGTGVITGELFF. The chain carries TRBV9 and TRBJ2-2; TRBD1 agrees at 10 bases. V lost 3 bases to trimming and J lost 4 bases; unmatched junction nucleotides: 9. CDR3 length equals 17 residues. The V gene's germline CDR1 is SGDLS and CDR2 YYNGEE.

For the CDR3, the DNA is TGCGCCAGCAGGCAAGTAGCCCAGTACTTC. Translating gives CASRQVAQYF. The V gene is TRBV5-1, the J gene TRBJ2-5, with D unclear. This CDR3 has 10 amino acids. V shed 5 bases and J shed 9 bases, with 8 bases lying between them. Germline V gene sequence: CDR1 SGHRS, CDR2 YFSETQ.

The J gene is TRBJ2-7, the V gene TRBV23-1; D perhaps matches TRBD1 (5 bases). TRBV23-1 is an open reading frame whose function is uncertain. The length of the CDR3 is 15 residues. V lost 6 bases and J lost 3, with 18 bases in between. The DNA for the CDR3 is TGCGCCAGCAGCCCCCCCACAGGAGAGTTCTACGAGCAGTACTTC. Its translation is CASSPPTGEFYEQYF.

The J gene is TRBJ1-1, the V gene TRBV5-4, with a possible D match to TRBD1 (6 bases). This CDR3 comprises 15 residues. The V gene lost 4 bases and the J gene lost 2 bases, with 15 bases spanning the gap. The germline V gene has CDR1 SGHNT and CDR2 YYREEE (reference sequence). This CDR3 reads CASSQPGQANTEAFF. CDR3 nucleotide sequence: TGTGCCAGCAGCCAGCCGGGACAAGCAAACACTGAAGCTTTCTTT. The variable domain in full, completed from reference TRBV5-4 and TRBJ1-1, reads ETGVTQSPTHLIKTRGQQVTLRCSSQSGHNTVSWYQQALGQGPQFIFQYYREEENGRGNFPPRFSGLQFPNYSSELNVNALELDDSALYLCASSQPGQANTEAFFGQGTRLTVV.

The chain carries TRBV15 and TRBJ2-1, with 8 bases matching TRBD1. In germline, CDR1 is LNHNV, CDR2 YYDKDF (reference sequence). The CDR3 is 16 residues long. The trim removed 1 base at V and 7 bases at J, leaving 9 bases unmatched. The CDR3 sequence is CATSRASGTGGNEQFF. The DNA for the CDR3 is TGTGCCACCAGCAGAGCCAGTGGGACAGGCGGAAATGAGCAGTTCTTC.

The gene calls are TRBV5-1 and TRBJ2-3; TRBD2 matches at 8 bases. Trimming at V came to 0 bases and at J to 4 bases, leaving 7 bases not matched to a gene. The CDR3 has 16 residues. The germline gives CDR1 SGHRS, CDR2 YFSETQ. This chain's CDR3 is CASSLGASGSSDTQYF. In nucleotides, the CDR3 is TGCGCCAGCAGCTTGGGAGCAAGCGGGAGTTCAGATACGCAGTATTTT. Combining the CDR3 with reference TRBV5-1 and TRBJ2-3 gives the whole variable domain KAGVTQTPRYLIKTRGQQVTLSCSPISGHRSVSWYQQTPGQGLQFLFEYFSETQRNKGNFPGRFSGRQFSNSRSEMNVSTLELGDSALYLCASSLGASGSSDTQYFGPGTRLTVL.

The chain employs TRBV6-1 and TRBJ2-2; D is possibly TRBD1 (6 bases). Germline CDR1 reads MNHNS; CDR2 reads SASEGT. V gave up 8 bases and J gave up 6 bases, with 13 bases separating them. This CDR3 is built from 13 residues. CDR3: CASWKGDAGELFF. For the CDR3, the DNA is TGTGCCAGCTGGAAGGGGGACGCCGGGGAGCTGTTTTTT.

CDR3 sequence reads: CASSLGQAPGELFF. Written as DNA, the CDR3 is TGTGCCAGCAGTTTGGGACAGGCCCCCGGGGAGCTGTTTTTT. V and J are TRBV28 and TRBJ2-2, with TRBD1 identical over 8 bases. After removal of 3 bases from V and 6 bases from J, the junction contained 3 bases not matched to a gene. Germline V gene data show CDR1 as MDHEN and CDR2 as SYDVKM. This CDR3 comprises 14 residues.

This clone has just a few counts. The chain uses TRBV5-1 and TRBJ2-6; a possible D gene is TRBD1 (6 bases). The CDR3 is 17 residues long. Germline V gene lookup returns CDR1 SGHRS and CDR2 YFSETQ. Trimming cost V 4 bases and J 1 base, with 15 bases left between them. The CDR3 region has the DNA TGCGCCAGCAGCGAGGGACAATCTCCTTCTGGGGCCAACGTCCTGACTTTC. Its protein product is CASSEGQSPSGANVLTF.

The chain has TRBV30 and TRBJ1-5; D is undetermined. The CDR3 is made up of 13 amino acids. CDR1 GTSNPN and CDR2 SVGIG come from the germline V gene (reference sequence). V lost 1 base, J lost 7 bases, and 11 bases lay in between. CDR3 region: CAWSGRFEQPQHF. CDR3 nucleotides: TGTGCCTGGAGTGGGCGGTTCGAACAGCCCCAGCATTTT. Using reference TRBV30 and TRBJ1-5 for the parts outside the CDR3, the full variable domain is SQTIHQWPATLVQPVGSPLSLECTVEGTSNPNLYWYRQAAGRGLQLLFYSVGIGQISSEVPQNLSASRPQDRQFILSSKKLLLSDSGFYLCAWSGRFEQPQHFGDGTRLSIL.

V is TRBV6-5 and J is TRBJ1-1, with D possibly being TRBD1 (5 bases). Per germline, CDR1 MNHEY and CDR2 SVGAGI. Trimming took off 2 bases at V and 5 bases at J, with 12 bases between the two ends. The CDR3 totals 14 residues. The CDR3: CASSYAGGGTEAFF. As DNA, the CDR3 is TGTGCCAGCAGTTACGCGGGGGGGGGAACTGAAGCTTTCTTT.

The chain links TRBV9 to TRBJ2-7, with D perhaps TRBD1 (6 bases). Germline V gene lookup returns CDR1 SGDLS and CDR2 YYNGEE. V was shortened by 5 bases and J by 2 bases, with 14 bases between the two germline ends. The CDR3 is 14 residues long. CDR3 amino acids: CASSTQGVPYEQYF. The CDR3 DNA reads as TGTGCCAGCAGTACACAGGGTGTCCCCTACGAGCAGTACTTC.

The V call is TRBV5-4, the J call TRBJ2-7; D possibly corresponds to TRBD2 (6 bases). The V end was cut by 2 bases, the J end by 0 bases, with 12 bases between. The germline V gene encodes CDR1 SGHNT and CDR2 YYREEE (reference sequence). The CDR3 covers 15 residues. The CDR3 bases are TGTGCCAGCAGCTTTGGTCTAGCGAGCTCCTACGAGCAGTACTTC. It yields the protein CASSFGLASSYEQYF.

The chain has TRBV4-1 and TRBJ2-3; D gene unclear. This CDR3 has 14 residues. From germline, CDR1 is MGHRA and CDR2 YSYEKL. The V end was cut by 1 base, the J end by 2 bases, with 7 bases between. CDR3 bases: TGCGCCAGCAGCCAAGTTGGCACCACAGATACGCAGTATTTT. This translates into CASSQVGTTDTQYF.

Remarks on this clone: The junction differs from germline at one of its ends, possibly a read error. Other DNA sequences of this sample code for an identical CDR3. In DNA, the CDR3 is TGTGCCAGCAGCCTAGCAGCAGGGCCTTCTTCTGGAAACACCATATATTTT. This encodes CASSLAAGPSSGNTIYF. This chain connects TRBV7-2 to TRBJ1-3; perhaps TRBD1 as D (5 bases). The germline V gene encodes CDR1 SGHTA and CDR2 FQGNSA. The CDR3 length is 17 residues.

The chain joins TRBV19 to TRBJ2-1; the match to TRBD2 covers 12 bases. V was clipped by 4 bases and J by 7 bases; unmatched bases: 5. Germline CDR1 reads LNHDA; CDR2 reads SQIVND (reference sequence). The CDR3 consists of 15 residues. The CDR3 coding sequence is TGTGCCAGTAGTAGACTAGCGGGAGCCCGAAATGAGCAGTTCTTC. It codes for CASSRLAGARNEQFF.

The chain employs TRBV28 and TRBJ2-7, with TRBD1 as a possible D gene (5 bases). The germline V gene encodes CDR1 MDHEN and CDR2 SYDVKM. Trimming took off 4 bases at V and 3 bases at J, with 25 bases between the two ends. The CDR3 is 18 residues long. The CDR3 bases are TGTGCCAGCAGTTCCCCAAACAGATGGGGCGCGAGCGACTACGAGCAGTACTTC. Residues: CASSSPNRWGASDYEQYF. Based on the CDR3 plus reference TRBV28 and TRBJ2-7, the full variable domain is DVKVTQSSRYLVKRTGEKVFLECVQDMDHENMFWYRQDPGLGLRLIYFSYDVKMKEKGDIPEGYSVSREKKERFSLILESASTNQTSMYLCASSSPNRWGASDYEQYFGPGTRLTVT.

The chain couples TRBV19 to TRBJ1-5, with 10 bases that match TRBD1. Germline CDR1 and CDR2: LNHDA and SQIVND (reference sequence). The CDR3 runs 14 residues. Trimming took 3 bases from V and 7 from J; bases not matched to a gene: 3. CDR3 sequence reads: CASSIRDRGQPQHF. The CDR3 bases are TGTGCCAGTAGTATTCGGGACAGGGGACAGCCCCAGCATTTT.

This clone was picked up a small number of times. The rearrangement links TRBV9 to TRBJ2-1, with 12 bases aligning to TRBD2. The germline gives CDR1 SGDLS, CDR2 YYNGEE. Losses at the gene ends were 3 bases for V and 2 bases for J; bases not matched to a gene: 3. The CDR3 has 16 residues. The CDR3 here is CASSGPSGGAYNEQFF. In DNA, the CDR3 is TGTGCCAGCAGCGGTCCTAGCGGGGGGGCCTACAATGAGCAGTTCTTC.

The rearrangement joins TRBV23-1 to TRBJ1-4; D is perhaps TRBD1 (5 bases). TRBV23-1 is reported as an ORF; its role is uncertain. The V and J ends lost 0 bases and 0 bases respectively, with 11 bases between them. This CDR3 is 17 amino acids long. Here the CDR3 reads CASSQSGQEATNEKLFF. CDR3 coding DNA: TGCGCCAGCAGTCAATCGGGGCAGGAAGCAACTAATGAAAAACTGTTTTTT.

The chain joins TRBV6-4 to TRBJ1-1; 8 nucleotides match TRBD1. The CDR3 extends over 15 amino acids. CDR1 and CDR2 from the germline V gene are MRHNA and SNTAGT. V was clipped by 5 bases and J by 1 base; unmatched bases: 6. In nucleotides, the CDR3 is TGTGCCAGCAGTAACCCCGGGACAGGGAACACTGAAGCTTTCTTT. Protein sequence: CASSNPGTGNTEAFF.